This TCR beta chain was captured in a study of T cell responses to AZD1222 COVID-19 vaccine. Findings and limits, study-wide: Just 6 or 7 people given AZD1222 tested seropositive at baseline. Scientists sampled the repertoires only once the peak T cell response had passed. Donors skewed white British and female; clonal diversity was possibly underestimated. Of spike-specific TCRs, nearly half reportedly target regions left unmutated in variants.

Generated by immunoSEQ multiplex PCR, the TCRdb table keeps only in-frame clones and is missing some. The repertoire consists of about 150,000 clones, with 90% to 95% occurring once and the leading ten covering approximately 1.5%. This clone was recorded only once. Its antigen remains unidentified. Germline CDR1 SQVTM, CDR2 ANQGSEA. Trimming cost V 7 bases and J 1 base, with 16 bases left between them. The CDR3 extends over 14 amino acids. This clonotype originated in an adult in good health. The specimen was peripheral blood, collected on day 0 of AZD1222 vaccination. V and J are TRBV29-1 and TRBJ1-2; unclear D gene. The CDR3 bases are TGCAGCGCCTCGGTTTTTGGGAATAACTATGGCTACACCTTC. This translates into CSASVFGNNYGYTF.